The 14 T cell receptor beta chains below come from one sample, sequenced in a study of neurological immune-mediated disorders. Each CDR3 protein gets one entry after TCRdb re-called the 5' RACE reads with MiXCR. The sample contains more than 40,000 distinct CDR3 sequences, 3% to 3.5% of which appear only once. Sequencing was done on a sample of PBMCs. Every receptor here comes from a woman between 45 and 60 years old with multiple sclerosis.

This clonotype was recorded many times. This rearrangement joins TRBV20-1 to TRBJ2-1, with 10 bases lining up with TRBD1. The V and J ends lost 6 bases and 8 bases, in that order; junction bases with no gene match: 10. The CDR3 totals 14 residues. CDR1 and CDR2 (germline): DFQATT, SNEGSKA (reference sequence). In DNA, the CDR3 is TGCAGTGCAGGGGGGGGGACAGGGGCGGATGAGCAGTTCTTC. It codes for CSAGGGTGADEQFF.

This clonotype was detected ten times or more. The chain carries TRBV5-1 and TRBJ1-3, with D tentatively TRBD1 (6 bases). The CDR3 has 18 residues. Germline assignment: CDR1 SGHRS and CDR2 YFSETQ. V was clipped by 0 bases and J by 5 bases, with 21 bases between them. CDR3 protein: CASSLEGRWTEGRNTIYF. CDR3 coding DNA: TGCGCCAGCAGCTTGGAGGGGAGGTGGACAGAAGGACGAAACACCATATATTTT.

This clonotype has at least ten counts. This chain joins TRBV7-9 and TRBJ1-4, with 10 bases identical to TRBD1. This CDR3 has 15 residues. V lost 5 bases to trimming and J lost 6 bases; unmatched junction nucleotides: 6. Germline CDR1 is SEHNR and CDR2 is FQNEAQ (reference sequence). The CDR3 is CASSPLTGGDEKLFF. In DNA form, the CDR3 reads TGTGCCAGCAGCCCGCTGACAGGGGGCGATGAAAAACTGTTTTTT. The full variable domain, in which reference TRBV7-9 and TRBJ1-4 provide the parts outside the CDR3, is DTGVSQNPRHKITKRGQNVTFRCDPISEHNRLYWYRQTLGQGPEFLTYFQNEAQLEKSRLLSDRFSAERPKGSFSTLEIQRTEQGDSAMYLCASSPLTGGDEKLFFGSGTQLSVL.

The sample holds many counts of this clonotype. This chain uses TRBV7-3 with TRBJ1-1; D gene unclear. This CDR3 region has 14 residues. Germline values: CDR1 SGHTA, CDR2 FQGTGA. V lost 1 base, J lost 3 bases, and 9 bases lay in between. For the CDR3, the DNA is TGTGCCAGCAGCTTAAGTGGCGGCCACACTGAAGCTTTCTTT. This translates into CASSLSGGHTEAFF.

This clonotype was seen many times. The genes are TRBV20-1 and TRBJ2-7; TRBD1 aligns across 7 bases. Germline V gene lookup returns CDR1 DFQATT and CDR2 SNEGSKA (reference sequence). This CDR3 has 12 residues. Trimming at V came to 3 bases and at J to 4 bases, leaving 3 bases not matched to a gene. This CDR3 reads CSASSTGYEQYF. For the CDR3, the DNA is TGCAGTGCTAGTTCGACAGGGTACGAGCAGTACTTC.

This clonotype was picked up many times. The chain couples TRBV5-1 to TRBJ2-1; D possibly uses TRBD1 or TRBD2 (5 bases each). The CDR3 spans 14 residues. Trimming removed 0 bases from V and 5 bases from J, with 9 bases in between. Germline V gene lookup returns CDR1 SGHRS and CDR2 YFSETQ. CDR3 sequence reads: CASSLAGTDNEQFF. The CDR3 bases are TGCGCCAGCAGCTTGGCCGGGACCGACAATGAGCAGTTCTTC.

The genes are TRBV7-8 and TRBJ1-1; no clear D gene. The germline V gene encodes CDR1 SGHVS and CDR2 FQNEAQ. This CDR3 is built from 14 residues. Trimming stripped 7 bases from V and 5 bases from J, with 17 bases between. The CDR3 reads CASKAFRGSTEAFF. DNA of the CDR3: TGTGCCAGCAAGGCATTTCGAGGAAGTACTGAAGCTTTCTTT.

This clonotype has ten or more counts. The rearrangement links TRBV18 to TRBJ2-3; 9 bases fit TRBD2. The CDR3 has 16 amino acids. Germline V gene lookup returns CDR1 KGHSH and CDR2 LQKENI. V was clipped by 2 bases and J by 2 bases; unmatched bases: 5. The CDR3 DNA is TGTGCCAGCTCACCAATTGGACTAGCGACCACAGATACGCAGTATTTT. The encoded protein is CASSPIGLATTDTQYF.

This clonotype was observed at least ten times. The chain couples TRBV20-1 to TRBJ2-1; no clear D. Trimming removed 5 bases at V and 3 bases at J, with 14 bases between. CDR1 and CDR2 (germline): DFQATT, SNEGSKA (reference sequence). This CDR3 is 14 amino acids long. DNA for the CDR3: TGCAGTGCTTGTCATCTGGGCTACTACAATGAGCAGTTCTTC. Translating it yields CSACHLGYYNEQFF.

This clonotype was seen repeatedly, ten times or more. V is TRBV2 and J is TRBJ2-1; 9 nucleotides align to TRBD2. The CDR3 is 14 residues long. Germline trimming cut 9 bases from V and 3 bases from J; bases unmatched to any gene: 6. Germline V gene lookup returns CDR1 SNHLY and CDR2 FYNNEI. The CDR3 loop reads CASTSSGVYNEQFF. In DNA, the CDR3 is TGTGCCAGTACGTCTAGCGGGGTCTACAATGAGCAGTTCTTC.

In its sample, this clonotype was seen many times. The chain employs TRBV28 and TRBJ2-1; the match to TRBD2 covers 10 bases. Looked up from germline, CDR1 is MDHEN and CDR2 is SYDVKM. The CDR3 totals 15 residues. With V trimmed by 2 bases and J by 9 bases, 7 bases remained unmatched. The CDR3 loop is CASSLRSGRAVEQFF. CDR3 sequence (DNA): TGTGCCAGCAGTTTACGAAGCGGGAGGGCCGTTGAGCAGTTCTTC.

This clonotype was seen at least ten times. The chain employs TRBV5-1 and TRBJ1-2; 7 bases match TRBD1. Looked up from germline, CDR1 is SGHRS and CDR2 is YFSETQ. The V and J ends lost 3 bases and 0 bases, in that order; junction bases with no gene match: 14. The CDR3 is 18 amino acids. The CDR3 DNA reads as TGCGCCAGCAGCTGGGGAGACTCCCGGGACAGATCTAACTATGGCTACACCTTC. Encoded protein: CASSWGDSRDRSNYGYTF.

This clonotype was detected many times. The V call is TRBV5-1, the J call TRBJ2-7; a weak D match, TRBD2 (6 bases). Looked up from germline, CDR1 is SGHRS and CDR2 is YFSETQ. The CDR3 runs 13 residues. The ends were cut back, 4 bases at V and 3 bases at J, with 11 bases in the middle. CDR3 DNA: TGCGCCAGCAGCCACCGGGAGCTCTACGAGCAGTACTTC. Translated, it gives CASSHRELYEQYF.

This clonotype was counted ten times or more. The chain joins TRBV20-1 to TRBJ2-5; 9 nucleotides agree with TRBD2. V shed 6 bases and J 7 bases; nucleotides not matched to a gene: 12. This CDR3 spans 14 amino acids. The V gene's germline CDR1 is DFQATT and CDR2 SNEGSKA (reference sequence). The CDR3 nucleotides are TGCAGTGCGGATAGCGGGAGTGAGGTACGGACCCAGTACTTC. This encodes CSADSGSEVRTQYF.